These 2 T cell receptor beta chains were all obtained from the same sample, sequenced in a study of cytomegalovirus exposure and HLA in healthy donors. PCR employed 60 Vbeta and 13 Jbeta primers. Using immunoSEQ multiplex PCR, the repertoire was profiled, and TCRdb retains in-frame clones only, with some absent. In the table there are 130,000 or so clones, 75% to 90% of which are singletons. Sequencing used PBMCs. The receptors derive from a woman aged 45 to 65 in good health and CMV-seropositive.

This clone has more than one count but fewer than ten. The rearrangement joins TRBV5-4 to TRBJ1-6, with D perhaps TRBD1 (6 bases). The germline gives CDR1 SGHNT, CDR2 YYREEE (reference sequence). The CDR3 is 14 amino acids. Trimming left V 0 bases short and J 10 bases short, with 11 bases between. CDR3 nucleotides: TGTGCCAGCAGCTTGGGGGGGCCTCGGTCACCCCTCCACTTT. It specifies CASSLGGPRSPLHF.

As regards this clone: Other DNA sequences of this sample code for an identical CDR3. The rearrangement links TRBV19 to TRBJ2-7; 7 bases are a match to TRBD1. This CDR3 has 13 residues. The germline V gene has CDR1 LNHDA and CDR2 SQIVND (reference sequence). V lost 5 bases, J lost 2 bases, and 3 bases stayed unmatched. The CDR3 protein is CASSFGTAYEQYF. The CDR3 nucleotides read TGTGCCAGTAGTTTTGGGACAGCCTACGAGCAGTACTTC.